This TCR beta chain was retrieved from a study of T cell responses to AZD1222 COVID-19 vaccine. Sequenced by immunoSEQ multiplex PCR; TCRdb stores in-frame clones only, minus some. The data show approximately 61,000 clones, about 81% seen once. Findings and limits, study-wide: With dominance at 160-218 and 743-854, vaccine-associated CD4 TCRs spanned spike. The study identified only five or six AZD1222 recipients as seropositive at baseline. Repertoire samples came only from after the peak T cell response.

Second-dose intervals of approximately 4 or approximately 12 weeks were pooled. There are 17 residues in the CDR3. Trimming took off 5 bases at V and 1 base at J, with 21 bases between the two ends. Germline V gives CDR1 MRHNA, CDR2 SNTAGT. Notes on this clone: Its antigen remains unknown.

The rearrangement links TRBV6-4 to TRBJ2-7; perhaps TRBD2 as D (6 bases). This receptor was taken from an adult who received the AZD1222 COVID-19 vaccine. The sample here was peripheral blood, taken 28 days after the second AZD1222 dose. CDR3 amino acids: CASSFFRGIQISYEQYF. CDR3 bases: TGTGCCAGCAGTTTTTTCCGGGGGATACAAATATCCTACGAGCAGTACTTC.